These 12 T cell receptor beta chains came from one sample sequenced in a study of blood T cell repertoires in COVID-19. Data came from immunoSEQ multiplex PCR; TCRdb stores just in-frame clones and leaves some out. The sample lists some 350,000 clones; around 86% were seen once. Input material: peripheral blood. The receptors stem from a woman between 50 and 59 years old with COVID-19, enrolled during active disease.

The chain joins TRBV11-2 to TRBJ2-2, with 15 bases that match TRBD2. CDR3 length: 18 residues. V trimming: 5 bases; J trimming: 3 bases; junction bases outside the gene matches: 7. The germline V gene has CDR1 SGHAT and CDR2 FQNNGV. The CDR3 protein is CASSPGLAGGWDTGELFF. Here the CDR3 DNA reads TGTGCCAGCAGCCCCGGACTAGCGGGAGGGTGGGACACCGGGGAGCTGTTTTTT.

V usage is TRBV2 and J usage is TRBJ1-1, with D unclear. V was clipped by 5 bases and J by 8 bases, with 6 bases between them. The germline V gene has CDR1 SNHLY and CDR2 FYNNEI. The CDR3 sequence is 10 residues long. The CDR3 loop reads CASSYREAFF. The CDR3 DNA reads TGTGCCAGCAGTTACAGAGAAGCTTTCTTT.

This clone was observed a single time. V usage is TRBV18 and J usage is TRBJ2-7; 9 nucleotides line up with TRBD2. Trimming removed 5 bases from V and 3 bases from J; junction bases left unmatched: 5. Germline CDR1 reads KGHSH; CDR2 reads LQKENI. The CDR3 is made up of 14 amino acids. CDR3 sequence: CASSMGLAGYEQYF. CDR3 in DNA: TGTGCCAGCTCAATGGGACTAGCCGGCTACGAGCAGTACTTC.

This chain uses TRBV5-4 with TRBJ2-1, with 15 bases that match TRBD2. CDR1 is SGHNT, CDR2 YYREEE, per germline (reference sequence). Trimming at V came to 4 bases and at J to 8 bases, leaving 4 bases not matched to a gene. CDR3 size: 15 residues. In nucleotides, the CDR3 is TGTGCCAGCAGCGGGACTAGCGGGAGGAACTATGAGCAGTTCTTC. Protein product: CASSGTSGRNYEQFF.

This clone has only a few counts. V usage is TRBV5-1 and J usage is TRBJ2-5; the D gene is possibly TRBD1 (6 bases). Trimming removed 0 bases at V and 3 bases at J, with 6 bases between. The CDR3 consists of 13 residues. Germline lookup yields CDR1 SGHRS and CDR2 YFSETQ. CDR3 residues: CASSLGQEETQYF. The CDR3 DNA follows: TGCGCCAGCAGCTTGGGACAGGAAGAGACCCAGTACTTC.

This chain uses TRBV3-1 (or the pseudogene TRBV3-2) with TRBJ2-1, with TRBD2 matching over 11 bases. Germline-derived CDR1 and CDR2 are LGHDT and YNNKEL (reference sequence). J gave up 1 base and V 4 bases, and 12 bases lay outside the gene matches. The CDR3 length is 19 residues. The CDR3, as DNA: TGTGCCAGCAGCCCCATGGTGGATCTAGCGGGAGGTTCCTACAATGAGCAGTTCTTC. Translating it yields CASSPMVDLAGGSYNEQFF.

The chain is built from TRBV11-2 and TRBJ2-1; D perhaps matches TRBD2 (6 bases). The V gene lost 4 bases and the J gene lost 0 bases, with 10 bases spanning the gap. The CDR3 totals 15 residues. Germline V gives CDR1 SGHAT, CDR2 FQNNGV. The CDR3 sequence: CASSSVGGSYNEQFF. The CDR3 DNA is TGTGCCAGCAGCTCAGTGGGGGGCTCCTACAATGAGCAGTTCTTC.

The rearrangement joins TRBV5-1 to TRBJ2-3, with D possibly TRBD1 on 6 matching bases. Germline loops: CDR1 SGHRS, CDR2 YFSETQ. The V end was cut by 3 bases, the J end by 5 bases, with 19 bases between. The CDR3 sequence is 16 residues long. The CDR3 loop is CASSWRQAQGGDTQYF. DNA for the CDR3: TGCGCCAGCAGCTGGAGACAGGCCCAAGGGGGAGATACGCAGTATTTT.

This clone was detected only once. V usage is TRBV5-1 and J usage is TRBJ2-3; D might be TRBD1 (6 bases). CDR3 length equals 17 residues. V was shortened by 0 bases and J by 2 bases, with 16 bases between the two germline ends. Germline loops: CDR1 SGHRS, CDR2 YFSETQ. The CDR3 bases are TGCGCCAGCAGCTTGGCCGGGACAAGTAGAAACACAGATACGCAGTATTTT. This gives the protein CASSLAGTSRNTDTQYF.

To note about this clone: At the DNA level, this CDR3 is encoded by other sequences in the same sample as well. This chain links TRBV6-2 or TRBV6-3 with TRBJ1-1, with 7 positions matching TRBD1. J gave up 7 bases and V 6 bases, and 2 bases lay outside the gene matches. The CDR3 runs to 11 residues. CDR1 MNHEY and CDR2 SVGEGT come from the germline V gene. In DNA form, the CDR3 reads TGTGCCAGCAGCAGGGACAGTGAAGCTTTCTTT. Amino acid sequence: CASSRDSEAFF.

The rearrangement uses TRBV29-1 and TRBJ2-1; TRBD1 matches 9 bases. J was trimmed by 1 base and V by 5 bases; bases with no gene match: 3. The CDR3 consists of 14 residues. CDR1 is SQVTM and CDR2 is ANQGSEA in the germline V gene. Here the CDR3 DNA reads TGCAGCGTTACCGGACAGGGGTCCTACAATGAGCAGTTCTTC. Residues: CSVTGQGSYNEQFF.

The chain carries TRBV30 and TRBJ2-7; 11 bases map to TRBD2. J gave up 5 bases and V 2 bases, and 5 bases lay outside the gene matches. Germline V gives CDR1 GTSNPN, CDR2 SVGIG (reference sequence). The CDR3 sequence is 14 residues long. CDR3 DNA sequence: TGTGCCTGGAGTACTAGCGGGGGAAGAGACGAGCAGTACTTC. Protein: CAWSTSGGRDEQYF.